A selection of T cell receptor beta chains follows, all from one sample in a study of control samples from healthy donors and cancer patients. Libraries were prepared by immunoSEQ multiplex PCR; TCRdb keeps only in-frame clonotypes and omits some of them. Of 150,000 to 200,000 clones listed, 90% to 95% were seen once; the top ten hold more than 1.2%. The sequenced sample was blood. Receptors originate from a man between 18 and 29 years old in good health. CDR3s include the opening cysteine and the closing phenylalanine or tryptophan. Each record gives: V gene, D gene, J gene, clone size, CDR3 protein, CDR3 DNA. D genes are given only for firm matches. The listing skips clone size in some rows; elsewhere it reads once, few, many or a size class.

V gene: TRBV29-1; D gene: -; J gene: TRBJ2-1; clone size: -; CDR3 protein: CSVEDLPGEGYEQFF; CDR3 DNA: TGCAGCGTTGAAGATCTACCAGGGGAAGGCTATGAGCAGTTCTTC
V gene: TRBV7-3; D gene: -; J gene: TRBJ1-4; clone size: -; CDR3 protein: CASSLSETYEKLFF; CDR3 DNA: TGTGCCAGCAGCTTATCTGAGACATACGAAAAACTGTTTTTT
V gene: TRBV19; D gene: -; J gene: TRBJ2-6; clone size: -; CDR3 protein: CASSMFRGDSGANVLTF; CDR3 DNA: TGTGCCAGTAGTATGTTTAGGGGGGACTCTGGGGCCAACGTCCTGACTTTC
V gene: TRBV7-6; D gene: -; J gene: TRBJ2-1; clone size: -; CDR3 protein: CASSLDGGSYNEQFF; CDR3 DNA: TGTGCCAGCAGCTTAGACGGGGGCTCCTACAATGAGCAGTTCTTC
V gene: TRBV9; D gene: -; J gene: TRBJ2-3; clone size: -; CDR3 protein: CASSVEARATRGDTQYF; CDR3 DNA: TGTGCCAGCAGCGTAGAGGCGCGGGCAACCAGGGGAGATACGCAGTATTTT
V gene: TRBV9; D gene: -; J gene: TRBJ1-2; clone size: -; CDR3 protein: CASSVVTGSYTF; CDR3 DNA: TGTGCCAGCAGCGTAGTTACAGGGAGCTACACCTTC
V gene: TRBV5-1; D gene: -; J gene: TRBJ1-2; clone size: -; CDR3 protein: CASVPDPGVNYGYTF; CDR3 DNA: TGCGCCAGCGTCCCCGATCCGGGCGTTAACTATGGCTACACCTTC
V gene: TRBV29-1; D gene: -; J gene: TRBJ1-4; clone size: -; CDR3 protein: CSALTDNEKLFF; CDR3 DNA: TGCAGCGCTCTCACAGATAATGAAAAACTGTTTTTT
V gene: TRBV20-1; D gene: -; J gene: TRBJ1-3; clone size: -; CDR3 protein: CSAISGNTIYF; CDR3 DNA: TGCAGTGCTATTTCCGGAAACACCATATATTTT
V gene: TRBV10-1; D gene: -; J gene: TRBJ1-4; clone size: -; CDR3 protein: CASSELKEQGWGEKLFF; CDR3 DNA: TGCGCCAGCAGTGAGTTGAAGGAACAGGGTTGGGGAGAAAAACTGTTTTTT
V gene: TRBV28; D gene: -; J gene: TRBJ1-2; clone size: -; CDR3 protein: CASTDRRNYGYTF; CDR3 DNA: TGTGCCAGCACGGACCGGCGTAACTATGGCTACACCTTC
V gene: TRBV28; D gene: -; J gene: TRBJ1-5; clone size: -; CDR3 protein: CASSLLYSNQPQHF; CDR3 DNA: TGTGCCAGCAGTTTACTGTACAGCAATCAGCCCCAGCATTTT
V gene: TRBV5-1; D gene: -; J gene: TRBJ2-7; clone size: -; CDR3 protein: CASSLTGLTYEQYF; CDR3 DNA: TGCGCCAGCAGCTTGACAGGGTTAACCTACGAGCAGTACTTC
V gene: TRBV2; D gene: -; J gene: TRBJ2-7; clone size: -; CDR3 protein: CASSGGRDSYYEQYF; CDR3 DNA: TGTGCCAGCAGTGGGGGAAGGGACTCTTACTACGAGCAGTACTTC
V gene: TRBV5-1; D gene: -; J gene: TRBJ2-7; clone size: -; CDR3 protein: CASSLGIVDGEQYF; CDR3 DNA: TGCGCCAGCAGCTTGGGGATCGTAGACGGCGAGCAGTACTTC
V gene: TRBV2; D gene: TRBD2; J gene: TRBJ2-7; clone size: -; CDR3 protein: CASSVSGGTYEQYF; CDR3 DNA: TGTGCCAGCTCGGTGAGCGGGGGAACCTACGAGCAGTACTTC
V gene: TRBV5-1; D gene: TRBD1; J gene: TRBJ1-2; clone size: -; CDR3 protein: CASSFSGTGNGYTF; CDR3 DNA: TGCGCCAGCAGCTTTTCTGGGACAGGGAATGGCTACACCTTC
V gene: TRBV21-1; D gene: -; J gene: TRBJ2-3; clone size: -; CDR3 protein: CASSKLAGGITDTQYF; CDR3 DNA: TGTGCCAGCAGCAAATTAGCGGGGGGGATAACAGATACGCAGTATTTT
V gene: TRBV29-1; D gene: -; J gene: TRBJ1-2; clone size: -; CDR3 protein: CSVESRDGYTF; CDR3 DNA: TGCAGCGTTGAATCTCGGGATGGCTACACCTTC
V gene: TRBV6-5; D gene: TRBD1; J gene: TRBJ2-7; clone size: once; CDR3 protein: CASSPRTGTSEQYF; CDR3 DNA: TGTGCCAGCAGTCCGCGGACAGGGACCTCCGAGCAGTACTTC
V gene: TRBV29-1; D gene: -; J gene: TRBJ1-4; clone size: -; CDR3 protein: CSARLSGARDEKLFF; CDR3 DNA: TGCAGCGCCCGACTCTCGGGGGCTCGGGATGAAAAACTGTTTTTT
V gene: TRBV2; D gene: -; J gene: TRBJ1-5; clone size: -; CDR3 protein: CASTGLQEWPQHF; CDR3 DNA: TGTGCCAGCACTGGACTCCAGGAGTGGCCCCAGCATTTT
V gene: TRBV28; D gene: -; J gene: TRBJ1-1; clone size: -; CDR3 protein: CASSPPGDLNTEAFF; CDR3 DNA: TGTGCCAGCAGTCCCCCGGGGGACCTGAACACTGAAGCTTTCTTT
V gene: TRBV5-4; D gene: -; J gene: TRBJ2-7; clone size: -; CDR3 protein: CASSLAVASYEQYF; CDR3 DNA: TGTGCCAGCAGCTTGGCCGTCGCGTCCTACGAGCAGTACTTC
V gene: TRBV2; D gene: -; J gene: TRBJ1-5; clone size: -; CDR3 protein: CASSTGSGQPQHF; CDR3 DNA: TGTGCCAGCAGTACAGGGTCAGGTCAGCCCCAGCATTTT
V gene: TRBV25-1; D gene: -; J gene: TRBJ1-2; clone size: -; CDR3 protein: CASADTNYGYTF; CDR3 DNA: TGTGCCAGCGCGGACACAAACTATGGCTACACCTTC
V gene: TRBV3-1/TRBV3-2; D gene: -; J gene: TRBJ1-1; clone size: once; CDR3 protein: CASSQEIENTEAFF; CDR3 DNA: TGTGCCAGCAGCCAAGAAATTGAGAACACTGAAGCTTTCTTT
V gene: TRBV25-1; D gene: -; J gene: TRBJ1-1; clone size: few; CDR3 protein: CASSLSPLSTEAFF; CDR3 DNA: TGTGCCAGCAGCCTCAGCCCCTTGAGCACTGAAGCTTTCTTT
V gene: TRBV25-1; D gene: -; J gene: TRBJ2-2; clone size: -; CDR3 protein: CASRTPASTGELFF; CDR3 DNA: TGTGCCAGCAGAACCCCCGCGAGCACCGGGGAGCTGTTTTTT
V gene: TRBV6-6; D gene: -; J gene: TRBJ1-6; clone size: -; CDR3 protein: CASSYGQDSPLHF; CDR3 DNA: TGTGCCAGCAGTTACGGGCAGGACTCACCCCTCCACTTT
V gene: TRBV5-1; D gene: -; J gene: TRBJ1-2; clone size: -; CDR3 protein: CASSYSGTLDYTF; CDR3 DNA: TGCGCCAGCAGCTATTCCGGGACATTGGACTACACCTTC
V gene: TRBV6-5; D gene: -; J gene: TRBJ1-1; clone size: -; CDR3 protein: CASSYSQGGNTEAFF; CDR3 DNA: TGTGCCAGCAGTTACTCGCAGGGTGGGAACACTGAAGCTTTCTTT
V gene: TRBV6-5; D gene: TRBD1; J gene: TRBJ1-4; clone size: -; CDR3 protein: CASTSRGTGEEKLFF; CDR3 DNA: TGTGCCAGCACTTCCCGAGGGACAGGGGAGGAAAAACTGTTTTTT
V gene: TRBV19; D gene: TRBD1; J gene: TRBJ1-3; clone size: -; CDR3 protein: CASSFHTGTGGNTIYF; CDR3 DNA: TGTGCCAGTAGTTTTCATACCGGGACAGGCGGAAACACCATATATTTT
V gene: TRBV19; D gene: TRBD1; J gene: TRBJ1-5; clone size: -; CDR3 protein: CASSIGDRGGSNQPQHF; CDR3 DNA: TGTGCCAGTAGTATAGGGGACAGGGGAGGAAGCAATCAGCCCCAGCATTTT
V gene: TRBV4-2; D gene: -; J gene: TRBJ1-1; clone size: -; CDR3 protein: CASSQDLGDTEAFF; CDR3 DNA: TGTGCCAGCAGCCAAGATTTGGGGGACACTGAAGCTTTCTTT